This TCR beta chain was recorded in a study of human T cells and chemical hapten exposure. The sample holds a few counts of this clonotype. The time point: patch test 2, 6 weeks after DPC sensitization. Treatment: therapeutic diphenylcyclopropenone sensitization with weekly scalp DPC. Total RNA extraction was carried out from unfractionated whole blood. In the original workflow: Just over 95,000 TCRs per sample was the median, with a range of about 20,000 to 690,600. TCRdb reprocessed the RACE reads with MiXCR, giving one entry per CDR3 protein. The V and J calls, along with clone size, are taken from TCRdb and not from the paper's own processing. The sample yields 330,000 or so distinct CDR3 sequences, about 6.3% seen once. In germline, CDR1 is MNHNS, CDR2 SASEGT. Trimming shortened V by 5 bases and J by 7 bases, and 11 bases separated the two germline ends. The CDR3 is made up of 13 amino acids.

The sequences come from whole blood, collected in connection with sensitization to the hapten diphenylcyclopropenone (DPC). The sequence derives from a woman in her late teens or twenties with alopecia areata. Some clones in this sample may be carry-over from other donors' samples. This chain uses TRBV6-1 with TRBJ1-4, with D perhaps TRBD1 (5 bases). CDR3 residues: CASSKGSGEKLFF. As DNA, the CDR3 is TGTGCCAGCAGTAAGGGGAGTGGTGAAAAACTGTTTTTT.